This T cell receptor beta chain was captured by sequencing in a study of T-cell reconstitution after alpha-beta-depleted transplantation in children. Notes on the study in general: High day-60 TCRbeta diversity in some patients came from surviving recipient T cells and thymic progenitors. One year post-transplant, T-cell counts and diversity were largely derived from T cells produced anew.

The CDR3 is made up of 13 amino acids. V was trimmed by 5 bases and J by 4 bases, leaving 11 bases between them. Germline V gene sequence: CDR1 SGHVS, CDR2 FQNEAQ. This clonotype was seen many times. Antigen specificity is unknown. During its preparation, the TCRbeta library received unique molecular identifiers. TCRdb redid the calling of the PCR reads with MiXCR, one entry per CDR3 protein. The sample comprises 200,000 to 300,000 distinct CDR3 sequences, 25% of which are singletons, and 2% to 3% rests with the top ten. The source of this sequence is a girl aged 2-9 years with Fanconi anemia, due to receive a stem cell transplant. The sample here was PBMCs, taken before TCRalphabeta/CD19-depleted stem cell transplant. The chain recombines TRBV7-8 with TRBJ2-5, with D possibly being TRBD1 (5 bases). DNA of the CDR3: TGTGCCAGCAGCCCAGGGTTTTTAGAGACCCAGTACTTC. Residues: CASSPGFLETQYF.